This TCR beta chain was sequenced for a study of PD-L1 blockade in urothelial cancer. About the research overall: Male patients with bladder-origin urothelial cancer numbered about 85% of the roughly 29. Across blood samples, T cells had a median count of around 140,000.

Germline values: CDR1 SNHLY, CDR2 FYNNEI. Losses at the gene ends were 6 bases for V and 4 bases for J; bases not matched to a gene: 5. The CDR3 loop spans 14 amino acids. With respect to this clone: Its antigen is unidentified.

Assay: immunoSEQ multiplex PCR; the TCRdb copy retains only in-frame clones and omits some. The sample records around 110,000 clones, roughly 90% being singletons. Whole-study results and caveats: Pretreatment peripheral blood TCR clonality that fell below the median predicted better survival among the patients studied.

The time point is: peripheral blood 6 weeks after treatment start. This receptor was identified in a man between 60 and 75 years old with urothelial cancer. The specimen was PBMCs, collected around atezolizumab (anti-PD-L1) treatment. This chain uses TRBV2 with TRBJ1-4; TRBD1 matches 7 bases. CDR3 sequence (DNA): TGTGCCAGCAGGGGGGGACAGAGTAATGAAAAACTGTTTTTT. The encoded protein is CASRGGQSNEKLFF.